The 32 T cell receptor beta chains below all came from one sample that was sequenced in a study of human T cells and chemical hapten exposure. Time point denoted: patch test 1, 2 weeks after DPC sensitization. This sample's treatment: therapeutic diphenylcyclopropenone sensitization with weekly scalp DPC. TCRdb processed the RACE reads anew with MiXCR; each CDR3 protein has one entry. The top ten clones hold more than 7% of a sample with around 300,000 distinct CDR3 sequences, roughly 6.9% of them seen once. Sequences were derived from whole blood, sampled in connection with sensitization to the hapten diphenylcyclopropenone (DPC). The source of these receptors is a woman younger than 35 with alopecia areata. Some clones in this sample may be carry-over from other donors' samples.

The genes are TRBV7-6 and TRBJ2-6; 7 nucleotides match TRBD1. The CDR3 contains 18 residues. V shed 8 bases, J shed 6 bases, and the junction held 19 bases outside the gene matches. The germline CDR1 and CDR2 sequences are SGHVS and FNYEAQ. Here the CDR3 reads CASGRKGANYDAANVLTF. In DNA form, the CDR3 reads TGTGCCAGCGGAAGAAAGGGGGCGAATTATGACGCGGCCAACGTCCTGACTTTC.

The chain recombines TRBV4-2 with TRBJ1-4; D gene ambiguous. Germline V gene data show CDR1 as LGHNA and CDR2 as YNFKEQ. CDR3 length equals 16 residues. V was trimmed by 3 bases and J by 4 bases, leaving 15 bases between them. The DNA of the CDR3 is TGTGCCAGCAGCCAGGCCGTGCGCGCAAGTAATGAAAAACTGTTTTTT. Protein product: CASSQAVRASNEKLFF.

This clonotype was counted between two and nine times. The chain has TRBV6-1 and TRBJ2-3; 11 bases are a match to TRBD2. The CDR3 runs to 14 residues. Germline V lookup: CDR1 MNHNS, CDR2 SASEGT. After removal of 7 bases from V and 5 bases from J, the junction contained 5 bases not matched to a gene. The CDR3 nucleotides are TGTGCCAGCAAATATCTAGCGGGGGGAGATACGCAGTATTTT. As protein: CASKYLAGGDTQYF.

This clonotype appeared many times. This chain uses TRBV5-1 with TRBJ2-5, with 9 nucleotides matching TRBD1. CDR1 and CDR2 from the germline V gene are SGHRS and YFSETQ. The trim removed 4 bases at V and 4 bases at J, leaving 8 bases unmatched. The length of the CDR3 is 15 residues. CDR3 nucleotide sequence: TGCGCCAGCAGCGGAGGGACAGGGAATGGAGAGACCCAGTACTTC. This gives the protein CASSGGTGNGETQYF.

This clonotype was seen many times. The chain recombines TRBV4-3 with TRBJ1-4; 10 bases align to TRBD1. Germline CDR1 reads LGHNA; CDR2 reads YSLEER. The CDR3 is 15 amino acids. Trimming cost V 0 bases and J 8 bases; bases outside gene matches: 3. This chain's CDR3 is CASSQEDRGSEKLFF. CDR3 sequence (DNA): TGCGCCAGCAGCCAAGAGGACAGGGGGAGCGAAAAACTGTTTTTT.

The chain couples TRBV27 to TRBJ2-3; weak D call: TRBD2 (6 bases). The CDR3 extends over 16 amino acids. From germline, CDR1 is MNHEY and CDR2 SMNVEV (reference sequence). V was clipped by 3 bases and J by 2 bases, with 15 bases between them. The CDR3 region is CASSFLSAGPTDTQYF. CDR3 nucleotides: TGTGCCAGCAGTTTCCTCAGTGCGGGGCCCACAGATACGCAGTATTTT.

V gene TRBV7-2 combines with J gene TRBJ1-2; TRBD1 is a possible D gene (5 bases). The CDR3 runs 17 residues. Trimming removed 2 bases from V and 7 bases from J, with 23 bases in between. Germline V gene sequence: CDR1 SGHTA, CDR2 FQGNSA. CDR3 sequence reads: CASSLSRGPREGPGYTF. The CDR3 DNA is TGTGCCAGCAGCTTATCGAGGGGTCCCAGGGAGGGACCTGGCTACACCTTC.

This clonotype appeared a few times. The junction shows a germline mismatch at one end, possibly a read error. J is TRBJ2-3 and V is TRBV11-2; no definite D call. The CDR3 spans 14 residues. Germline V gives CDR1 SGHAT, CDR2 FQNNGV. The CDR3 region is CVSSLFQGTDTQYF. The CDR3 DNA reads as TGTGTCAGCAGCTTATTCCAGGGCACAGATACGCAGTATTTT.

In this sample, this clonotype turned up many times. The V call is TRBV11-2, the J call TRBJ2-5; D is unresolved. The CDR3 loop spans 13 amino acids. CDR1 and CDR2 (germline): SGHAT, FQNNGV. Trimming pared 4 bases from V and 5 bases from J, leaving 11 bases between. CDR3 nucleotide sequence: TGTGCCAGCAGCTGGCGGTCCGGGGAGACCCAGTACTTC. This sequence encodes CASSWRSGETQYF.

V and J are TRBV7-2 and TRBJ2-5; D not certain. CDR1 and CDR2 (germline): SGHTA, FQGNSA. The CDR3 totals 14 residues. The ends were cut back, 0 bases at V and 0 bases at J, with 5 bases in the middle. CDR3 loop: CASSLARNQETQYF. The DNA of the CDR3 is TGTGCCAGCAGCTTAGCCCGGAACCAAGAGACCCAGTACTTC.

This clonotype was observed a few times. The chain carries TRBV18 and TRBJ2-1, with D tentatively TRBD2 (6 bases). Germline CDR1 KGHSH, CDR2 LQKENI. The CDR3 has 16 residues. V dropped 0 bases and J dropped 2 bases, with 11 bases sitting between them. The DNA for the CDR3 is TGTGCCAGCTCACCACCGGAGGGACTTGCCTACAATGAGCAGTTCTTC. Residues: CASSPPEGLAYNEQFF.

This clonotype has a single count. This chain connects TRBV5-6 to TRBJ1-1, with D hard to call. Per germline, CDR1 SGHDT and CDR2 YYEEEE. This CDR3 has 16 residues. V lost 4 bases and J lost 1, with 17 bases in between. CDR3 DNA sequence: TGTGCCAGCAGCCCAGGATCCGGGTTTCCGAACACTGAAGCTTTCTTT. Its translation is CASSPGSGFPNTEAFF.

Ten or more counts support this clonotype. This rearrangement joins TRBV29-1 to TRBJ2-5; a possible D gene is TRBD1 (5 bases). The CDR3 has 14 amino acids. The V end lost 6 bases, the J end lost 5 bases, and 19 bases lay between the germline ends. Looked up from germline, CDR1 is SQVTM and CDR2 is ANQGSEA. The CDR3 bases are TGCAGCGTCCGACTTGGGGCCGGAGAGGAGACCCAGTACTTC. It specifies CSVRLGAGEETQYF. Using reference TRBV29-1 and TRBJ2-5 for the parts outside the CDR3, the full variable domain is SAVISQKPSRDICQRGTSLTIQCQVDSQVTMMFWYRQQPGQSLTLIATANQGSEATYESGFVIDKFPISRPNLTFSTLTVSNMSPEDSSIYLCSVRLGAGEETQYFGPGTRLLVL.

This clonotype was seen only a few times. The rearrangement uses TRBV27 and TRBJ2-1, with 8 bases that match TRBD1. The CDR3 extends over 14 amino acids. Losses at the gene ends were 10 bases for V and 6 bases for J; bases not matched to a gene: 11. Germline CDR1 is MNHEY and CDR2 is SMNVEV (reference sequence). In nucleotides, the CDR3 is TGTGCCATTCGAGGGACAGGCTCCACCAATGAGCAGTTCTTC. Its translation is CAIRGTGSTNEQFF.

This clonotype has just a few counts. The chain recombines TRBV3-1 with TRBJ2-1; 9 nucleotides line up with TRBD1. The CDR3 extends over 14 amino acids. Trimming cost V 3 bases and J 6 bases; bases outside gene matches: 3. CDR1 and CDR2 from the germline V gene are LGHDT and YNNKEL (reference sequence). This CDR3 reads CASSQQDRGNEQFF. CDR3 in DNA: TGTGCCAGCAGCCAGCAGGACAGGGGCAATGAGCAGTTCTTC.

This clonotype was seen ten or more times. This rearrangement joins TRBV7-2 to TRBJ1-3; 9 nucleotides match TRBD1. Germline V CDR1 and CDR2: SGHTA, FQGNSA. V gave up 6 bases and J gave up 4 bases; unmatched junction bases: 7. The length of the CDR3 is 15 residues. The CDR3 DNA sequence: TGTGCCAGCAGACAGACAGGGGGTGGCGGAAACACCATATATTTT. Its protein product is CASRQTGGGGNTIYF.

This chain connects TRBV27 to TRBJ1-1, with D possibly TRBD1 on 5 matching bases. The CDR3 length is 14 residues. Germline V gene lookup returns CDR1 MNHEY and CDR2 SMNVEV (reference sequence). V dropped 2 bases and J dropped 4 bases, with 11 bases sitting between them. CDR3 sequence: CASSLIEGSTEAFF. CDR3 coding DNA: TGTGCCAGCAGTTTAATAGAGGGGAGCACTGAAGCTTTCTTT.

This clonotype was recorded many times. The V gene is TRBV4-3, the J gene TRBJ2-1, with a tentative D call TRBD2 (6 bases). Trimming stripped 2 bases from V and 4 bases from J, with 12 bases between. Germline CDR1 is LGHNA and CDR2 is YSLEER. CDR3 length: 15 residues. The CDR3 protein is CASSQNFGSYNEQFF. DNA of the CDR3: TGCGCCAGCAGCCAAAACTTCGGGAGTTACAATGAGCAGTTCTTC.

This clonotype has just a few counts. The chain links TRBV6-2 or TRBV6-3 to TRBJ2-5, with 8 bases matching TRBD2. The CDR3 sequence is 14 residues long. CDR1 is MNHEY and CDR2 is SVGEGT in the germline V gene. The J segment lost 6 bases and the V segment lost 7 bases, leaving 10 bases of the junction unmatched. CDR3 protein: CASTNGGAVKTQYF. CDR3 in DNA: TGTGCCAGCACAAACGGGGGGGCTGTGAAGACCCAGTACTTC.

This clonotype was observed at least ten times. This chain joins TRBV12-5 and TRBJ2-2; maybe TRBD1 (6 bases). In germline, CDR1 is LGHNT, CDR2 FRNRAP. The V end lost 2 bases, the J end lost 1 base, and 14 bases lay between the germline ends. The CDR3 is 17 amino acids. The CDR3 loop is CASGLPTSGVNTGELFF. CDR3 in DNA: TGTGCTAGTGGTTTGCCAACCTCAGGGGTGAACACCGGGGAGCTGTTTTTT. The variable domain in full, with the rest retrieved from reference TRBV12-5 and TRBJ2-2, is DARVTQTPRHKVTEMGQEVTMRCQPILGHNTVFWYRQTMMQGLELLAYFRNRAPLDDSGMPKDRFSAEMPDATLATLKIQPSEPRDSAVYFCASGLPTSGVNTGELFFGEGSRLTVL.

This clonotype was recorded many times. This chain uses TRBV28 with TRBJ2-1; D is undetermined. CDR3 length: 12 amino acids. From germline, CDR1 is MDHEN and CDR2 SYDVKM. The V and J ends lost 4 bases and 8 bases respectively, with 9 bases between them. The CDR3 region is CASSSPGDEQFF. For the CDR3, the DNA is TGTGCCAGCAGTTCTCCCGGCGATGAGCAGTTCTTC.

The chain joins TRBV5-1 to TRBJ2-1, with D perhaps TRBD1 (6 bases). The ends were cut back, 0 bases at V and 10 bases at J, with 11 bases in the middle. Germline CDR1 is SGHRS and CDR2 is YFSETQ. The CDR3 has 13 residues. The CDR3 here is CASSLDRAGEQFF. In nucleotides, the CDR3 is TGCGCCAGCAGCTTGGACAGGGCTGGGGAGCAGTTCTTC. The variable domain in full, with the rest retrieved from reference TRBV5-1 and TRBJ2-1, is KAGVTQTPRYLIKTRGQQVTLSCSPISGHRSVSWYQQTPGQGLQFLFEYFSETQRNKGNFPGRFSGRQFSNSRSEMNVSTLELGDSALYLCASSLDRAGEQFFGPGTRLTVL.

The chain couples TRBV20-1 to TRBJ2-1, with 8 bases matching TRBD2. CDR1 DFQATT and CDR2 SNEGSKA come from the germline V gene (reference sequence). The J segment lost 4 bases and the V segment lost 0 bases, leaving 8 bases of the junction unmatched. The CDR3 consists of 16 residues. The CDR3 region has the DNA TGCAGTGCTAGAGAAGCTACGGGACTAGAATACAATGAGCAGTTCTTC. It specifies CSAREATGLEYNEQFF.

A few counts support this clonotype. The V call is TRBV11-1, the J call TRBJ2-7, with 12 bases lining up with TRBD2. Germline V gene lookup returns CDR1 SGHAT and CDR2 FQDESV (reference sequence). The V and J ends lost 3 bases and 2 bases, in that order; junction bases with no gene match: 5. This CDR3 is 16 amino acids long. DNA of the CDR3: TGTGCCAGCAGCTTGAGGACTAGCGGGATACCCTACGAGCAGTACTTC. Translated: CASSLRTSGIPYEQYF. The complete variable domain, with remaining parts taken from reference TRBV11-1 and TRBJ2-7, reads EAEVAQSPRYKITEKSQAVAFWCDPISGHATLYWYRQILGQGPELLVQFQDESVVDDSQLPKDRFSAERLKGVDSTLKIQPAELGDSAMYLCASSLRTSGIPYEQYFGPGTRLTVT.

In its sample, this clonotype was seen many times. V gene TRBV5-5 combines with J gene TRBJ1-5; D gene unclear. This CDR3 has 13 amino acids. With 4 bases removed from V and 6 bases from J, the gap between germline ends came to 11 bases. CDR1 and CDR2 (germline): SGHKS, YYEKEE (reference sequence). The CDR3 sequence: CASSLEQGQPQHF. CDR3 DNA sequence: TGTGCCAGCAGCCTAGAACAAGGTCAGCCCCAGCATTTT. Drawing the rest from reference TRBV5-5 and TRBJ1-5, the complete variable domain is DAGVTQSPTHLIKTRGQQVTLRCSPISGHKSVSWYQQVLGQGPQFIFQYYEKEERGRGNFPDRFSARQFPNYSSELNVNALLLGDSALYLCASSLEQGQPQHFGDGTRLSIL.

This clonotype was observed a handful of times. V usage is TRBV4-1 and J usage is TRBJ2-2, with TRBD1 identical over 12 bases. With 1 base clipped from V and 0 bases from J, the junction kept 6 bases outside the gene matches. Germline CDR1 and CDR2: MGHRA and YSYEKL. The CDR3 has 19 amino acids. The CDR3 sequence is CASSQVGTGGKSNTGELFF. DNA of the CDR3: TGCGCCAGCAGCCAAGTCGGGACAGGGGGCAAATCGAACACCGGGGAGCTGTTTTTT.

V is TRBV2 and J is TRBJ2-3; 7 bases fit TRBD2. The CDR3 runs 15 residues. The V and J ends lost 4 bases and 0 bases, in that order; junction bases with no gene match: 4. The V gene's germline CDR1 is SNHLY and CDR2 FYNNEI. This CDR3 reads CASSVLAASTDTQYF. The CDR3 bases are TGTGCCAGCAGTGTCCTAGCGGCGAGCACAGATACGCAGTATTTT. The variable domain in full, with the rest retrieved from reference TRBV2 and TRBJ2-3, is EPEVTQTPSHQVTQMGQEVILRCVPISNHLYFYWYRQILGQKVEFLVSFYNNEISEKSEIFDDQFSVERPDGSNFTLKIRSTKLEDSAMYFCASSVLAASTDTQYFGPGTRLTVL.

In its sample, this clonotype was seen a few times. The chain joins TRBV7-9 to TRBJ1-2; D is uncertain. The CDR3 is 17 residues long. CDR1 is SEHNR and CDR2 is FQNEAQ in the germline V gene (reference sequence). Trimming removed 2 bases from V and 5 bases from J, with 21 bases in between. In DNA form, the CDR3 reads TGTGCCAGCAGCTTAATGACTCTAGCGGGCCGTCCTTATGGCTACACCTTC. Its protein is CASSLMTLAGRPYGYTF.

This clonotype has a count of ten or more. The chain is built from TRBV9 and TRBJ2-1; D unclear. This CDR3 region has 12 residues. The germline V gene has CDR1 SGDLS and CDR2 YYNGEE. V lost 2 bases and J 6 bases, leaving 6 bases between the germline ends. CDR3 loop: CASSVSGNEQFF. The DNA for the CDR3 is TGTGCCAGCAGCGTCTCTGGCAATGAGCAGTTCTTC.

The sample holds a few counts of this clonotype. This chain uses TRBV5-4 with TRBJ1-1; 7 bases are shared with TRBD1. Germline V lookup: CDR1 SGHNT, CDR2 YYREEE (reference sequence). Unmatched junction bases numbered 6, after V lost 4 bases and J lost 0 bases. This CDR3 spans 15 amino acids. CDR3 nucleotides: TGTGCCAGCAGCCTACCGGGACAGATGAACACTGAAGCTTTCTTT. This encodes CASSLPGQMNTEAFF.

As DNA, the CDR3 is TGTGCCAGCAGCTTAGCGCCAGGGGACGAGACCCAGTACTTC. It encodes CASSLAPGDETQYF. This chain uses TRBV7-8 with TRBJ2-5, with a weak D call TRBD1 (6 bases). Per germline, CDR1 SGHVS and CDR2 FQNEAQ. The CDR3 is 14 amino acids. Trimming took off 0 bases at V and 5 bases at J, with 10 bases between the two ends.

The rearrangement uses TRBV6-5 and TRBJ1-1, with TRBD1 as a possible D gene (6 bases). V lost 6 bases, J lost 2 bases, and 16 bases lay in between. Germline V gene sequence: CDR1 MNHEY, CDR2 SVGAGI. The CDR3 runs to 15 residues. CDR3 sequence: CASRPKGGGNTEAFF. Here the CDR3 DNA reads TGTGCCAGCAGGCCCAAGGGGGGCGGCAACACTGAAGCTTTCTTT.